The sequence of this TCR beta chain was determined in a study of cytomegalovirus exposure and HLA in healthy donors. A note on this clone: Antigen: not known.

Researchers ran the PCR with 60 Vbeta and 13 Jbeta primers. The protocol was immunoSEQ multiplex PCR, while the TCRdb copy is restricted to in-frame clones and leaves out a portion. The repertoire includes about 210,000 clones, around 83% of them detected once, and roughly 10% sits in the top ten. Study outcomes and limitations: Later on, an analysis found that several of the most significant clusters appeared to be linked to common viral pathogens, which included parvovirus B19.

The origin of this receptor is a woman aged 45-60 years in good health and CMV-seropositive. The sample taken for sequencing was PBMCs.

This CDR3 is CASSLGGAGNQPQHF. CDR3 nucleotides: TGTGCCAGCAGTTTAGGGGGCGCGGGCAATCAGCCCCAGCATTTT. This sequence joins TRBV28 and TRBJ1-5; TRBD1 might be the D (6 bases). V lost 2 bases and J 2 bases, leaving 10 bases between the germline ends. CDR3 length: 15 amino acids. Germline-derived CDR1 and CDR2 are MDHEN and SYDVKM.